The 5 T cell receptor beta chains given below trace back to one sample, sequenced in a study of blood T cell repertoires in COVID-19. The protocol was immunoSEQ multiplex PCR, while the TCRdb copy is restricted to in-frame clones and leaves out a portion. The top ten clones hold less than 3% of a sample with about 270,000 clones, about 88% of them seen once. The sample taken for sequencing was PBMCs or T cells enriched from blood (not recorded which). The receptors originated from a woman in her forties or fifties who had recovered from COVID-19.

This rearrangement joins TRBV5-5 to TRBJ2-7; D remains ambiguous. The CDR3 runs 14 residues. Germline V gene data show CDR1 as SGHKS and CDR2 as YYEKEE (reference sequence). Trimming left V 0 bases short and J 0 bases short, with 7 bases between. The CDR3 is CASSLGWSSYEQYF. DNA of the CDR3: TGTGCCAGCAGCTTGGGTTGGAGCTCCTACGAGCAGTACTTC.

The chain recombines TRBV5-1 with TRBJ2-1; 11 bases map to TRBD2. V was clipped by 0 bases and J by 7 bases; unmatched bases: 9. Germline loops: CDR1 SGHRS, CDR2 YFSETQ. CDR3 size: 17 residues. Written as DNA, the CDR3 is TGCGCCAGCAGCTTGGAGGTGATAGCGGGAGGGAAAAATGAGCAGTTCTTC. Amino acids: CASSLEVIAGGKNEQFF.

There are a few counts of this clone. The rearrangement uses TRBV6-5 and TRBJ1-4, with D possibly matching TRBD1 (5 bases). CDR1 and CDR2 (germline): MNHEY, SVGAGI. V was shortened by 5 bases and J by 8 bases, with 12 bases between the two germline ends. The CDR3 length is 13 residues. The CDR3 DNA reads TGTGCCAGCAGTCGGGGGTATCGGGAAAAACTGTTTTTT. The encoded protein is CASSRGYREKLFF.

This clone was found a few times. Written as DNA, the CDR3 is TGTGCCACCAGATCCCACTACAAATGGACAGGGGGAAATGAAAAACTGTTTTTT. Protein sequence: CATRSHYKWTGGNEKLFF. The V and J genes are TRBV24-1 and TRBJ1-4, with TRBD1 identical over 10 bases. The J segment lost 5 bases and the V segment lost 7 bases, leaving 15 bases of the junction unmatched. Germline CDR1 KGHDR, CDR2 SFDVKD. The CDR3 runs to 18 residues.

The V and J genes are TRBV12-3 or TRBV12-4 and TRBJ1-1, with D perhaps TRBD1 (5 bases). V lost 7 bases to trimming and J lost 3 bases, with 9 bases between them. CDR3 size: 12 residues. CDR3 bases: TGTGCCAGCAAACAGGTTTACACTGAAGCTTTCTTT. Its protein product is CASKQVYTEAFF.